Following are 10 T cell receptor beta chains from one sample sequenced in a study of blood T cell repertoires in COVID-19. TCRdb's table, derived via immunoSEQ multiplex PCR, lists solely in-frame clones and lacks some. This table holds about 130,000 clones, more than 85% found once. The sample comprised peripheral blood. The receptors were gathered from a man aged 55 to 70 with COVID-19, enrolled during active disease.

The chain combines TRBV5-1 with TRBJ2-1; 7 bases match TRBD2. Germline trimming cut 0 bases from V and 6 bases from J; bases unmatched to any gene: 6. CDR1 is SGHRS and CDR2 is YFSETQ in the germline V gene. CDR3 length equals 15 residues. The CDR3 loop reads CASSLVPSGANEQFF. CDR3 bases: TGCGCCAGCAGCTTGGTCCCGAGCGGGGCCAATGAGCAGTTCTTC.

The rearrangement uses TRBV2 and TRBJ2-3, with 10 bases lining up with TRBD1. The germline V gene has CDR1 SNHLY and CDR2 FYNNEI. This CDR3 is built from 15 residues. Losses at the gene ends were 7 bases for V and 1 base for J; bases not matched to a gene: 5. This chain's CDR3 is CASTRDRGGTDTQYF. CDR3 DNA sequence: TGTGCCAGCACAAGGGACAGGGGCGGCACAGATACGCAGTATTTT.

The CDR3: CASSPNLAGGGFSNTGELFF. For the CDR3, the DNA is TGTGCCAGCAGCCCCAACCTGGCCGGCGGGGGGTTTTCTAACACCGGGGAGCTGTTTTTT. The chain uses TRBV3-1 (or the pseudogene TRBV3-2) and TRBJ2-2, with 8 bases fitting TRBD2. The germline gives CDR1 LGHDT, CDR2 YNNKEL (reference sequence). The CDR3 is 20 amino acids. V dropped 4 bases and J dropped 2; count of bases not matched to a gene: 18.

The rearrangement joins TRBV3-1 (or the pseudogene TRBV3-2) to TRBJ2-7; D perhaps matches TRBD2 (6 bases). The V gene lost 0 bases and the J gene lost 0 bases, with 9 bases spanning the gap. Germline-derived CDR1 and CDR2 are LGHDT and YNNKEL (reference sequence). CDR3 length: 15 amino acids. CDR3 region: CASSQEGGISYEQYF. CDR3 DNA sequence: TGTGCCAGCAGCCAAGAGGGGGGAATCTCCTACGAGCAGTACTTC.

V and J are TRBV6-5 and TRBJ1-3; D gene uncertain. The V end was cut by 5 bases, the J end by 0 bases, with 11 bases between. This CDR3 spans 15 amino acids. Germline CDR1 MNHEY, CDR2 SVGAGI. The CDR3 DNA reads as TGTGCCAGCAGTCTAAGCAAAACCTCTGGAAACACCATATATTTT. It specifies CASSLSKTSGNTIYF.

The CDR3 region has the DNA TGTGCCAGTAGACGGACAGGGGGTTTGGAGACCCAGTACTTC. It encodes CASRRTGGLETQYF. The chain uses TRBV19 and TRBJ2-5, with TRBD1 matching 10 bases. There are 14 residues in the CDR3. V dropped 6 bases and J dropped 5; count of bases not matched to a gene: 6. Germline CDR1 and CDR2: LNHDA and SQIVND (reference sequence).

The chain carries TRBV11-1 and TRBJ1-1; 8 bases match TRBD1. V gave up 6 bases and J gave up 4 bases; unmatched junction bases: 7. CDR1 is SGHAT, CDR2 FQDESV, per germline (reference sequence). The CDR3 has 14 residues. In DNA form, the CDR3 reads TGTGCCAGCAGTGTGGACAGGGACGGCACTGAAGCTTTCTTT. It is translated as CASSVDRDGTEAFF.

V usage is TRBV7-9 and J usage is TRBJ1-1, with D possibly TRBD1 on 5 matching bases. The CDR3 spans 14 residues. V was cut by 4 bases and J by 6 bases, with 15 bases left in between. The germline V gene has CDR1 SEHNR and CDR2 FQNEAQ (reference sequence). The CDR3 here is CASSSRQLSPEAFF. CDR3 nucleotides: TGTGCCAGCAGCTCCCGACAGCTCTCGCCTGAAGCTTTCTTT.

V usage is TRBV19 and J usage is TRBJ2-7; maybe TRBD2 (5 bases). Germline V lookup: CDR1 LNHDA, CDR2 SQIVND (reference sequence). This CDR3 is 14 amino acids long. Trimming removed 4 bases at V and 1 base at J, with 11 bases between. This CDR3 is CASSRDGGSYEQYF. CDR3 sequence (DNA): TGTGCCAGTAGTAGGGATGGAGGATCCTACGAGCAGTACTTC. Full variable domain (outside the CDR3, taken from reference TRBV19 and TRBJ2-7): DGGITQSPKYLFRKEGQNVTLSCEQNLNHDAMYWYRQDPGQGLRLIYYSQIVNDFQKGDIAEGYSVSREKKESFPLTVTSAQKNPTAFYLCASSRDGGSYEQYFGPGTRLTVT.

This chain joins TRBV7-8 and TRBJ2-2; D possibly corresponds to TRBD1 (5 bases). The CDR3 totals 14 residues. Germline CDR1 SGHVS, CDR2 FQNEAQ. Trimming removed 1 base at V and 6 bases at J, with 9 bases between. The CDR3 region is CASSLGGQSGELFF. The CDR3 DNA reads as TGTGCCAGCAGCTTAGGCGGACAATCCGGGGAGCTGTTTTTT.